The clone carrying this TCR beta chain has only a few counts. The data are from a study of vaccination and CD4 T cells after COVID-19. Time point noted: late sampling 161 to 241 days after vaccination in a few convalescent patients. TCRdb re-called the PCR reads with MiXCR, one entry per CDR3 protein. The sample consists of some 28,000 distinct CDR3 sequences, 51% of them appearing once. V gave up 4 bases and J gave up 3 bases, with 18 bases separating them. Per germline, CDR1 SEHNR and CDR2 FQNEAQ (reference sequence). The CDR3 covers 16 residues. The V gene is TRBV7-9, the J gene TRBJ1-2; D is perhaps TRBD1 (6 bases). The sequence came from a human donor who had recovered from COVID-19. The material sequenced was CD4+ T cells from blood, taken about 7 months after SARS-CoV-2 vaccination. CDR3 in amino acids: CASSSLLGGRDYGYTF. For the CDR3, the DNA is TGTGCCAGCAGCTCGTTGCTGGGGGGGCGAGACTATGGCTACACCTTC.